This passage covers 20 T cell receptor beta chains from one sample sequenced in a study of blood T cell repertoires in COVID-19. Assay used: immunoSEQ multiplex PCR; TCRdb lists only in-frame clones, some missing. This repertoire shows approximately 160,000 clones, roughly 86% found once; its top ten account for roughly 8%. Sequencing input: peripheral blood. These receptors all stem from a man aged 35 to 55 who had recovered from COVID-19.

The chain recombines TRBV7-2 with TRBJ2-7; TRBD2 agrees at 10 bases. The CDR3 is 18 residues long. Per the germline V gene, CDR1 is SGHTA and CDR2 is FQGNSA. The J segment lost 3 bases and the V segment lost 5 bases, leaving 16 bases of the junction unmatched. DNA of the CDR3: TGTGCCAGCAGCCCCAAGAAAAACCTAGCGGGAGCTAGCTACGAGCAGTACTTC. It translates to CASSPKKNLAGASYEQYF.

This clone was detected only once. The chain uses TRBV2 and TRBJ2-5, with a tentative D call TRBD2 (6 bases). Looked up from germline, CDR1 is SNHLY and CDR2 is FYNNEI. The V end lost 3 bases, the J end lost 5 bases, and 10 bases lay between the germline ends. There are 13 residues in the CDR3. CDR3 sequence: CASSEVGGETQYF. CDR3 in DNA: TGTGCCAGCAGTGAGGTCGGGGGTGAGACCCAGTACTTC.

The rearrangement joins TRBV4-3 to TRBJ2-1, with D possibly matching TRBD1 (5 bases). The CDR3 has 15 amino acids. Trimming stripped 1 base from V and 14 bases from J, with 21 bases between. CDR1 is LGHNA and CDR2 is YSLEER in the germline V gene. CDR3 in DNA: TGCGCCAGCAGCCAAGGATCCGCAGGACAAGGGGCCAAGTTCTTC. It translates to CASSQGSAGQGAKFF.

The V gene is TRBV18, the J gene TRBJ1-1; the D gene is possibly TRBD1 (5 bases). This CDR3 spans 16 amino acids. CDR1 and CDR2 (germline): KGHSH, LQKENI. V lost 0 bases and J 5 bases, leaving 16 bases between the germline ends. The CDR3 coding sequence is TGTGCCAGCTCACCACCTGGGAGCAGGAGGGGAACTGAAGCTTTCTTT. This codes for CASSPPGSRRGTEAFF.

The rearrangement links TRBV9 to TRBJ2-1, with TRBD2 identical over 7 bases. Germline-derived CDR1 and CDR2 are SGDLS and YYNGEE. The CDR3 is made up of 19 amino acids. The ends lost 0 bases at V and 3 bases at J; junction bases unmatched: 15. The CDR3 spells CASSVALAVSPRVYNEQFF. The DNA of the CDR3 is TGTGCCAGCAGCGTAGCTCTAGCGGTTTCCCCACGGGTCTACAATGAGCAGTTCTTC.

This rearrangement joins TRBV12-3 or TRBV12-4 to TRBJ1-1; no firm D call. CDR3 length: 12 residues. V was clipped by 1 base and J by 4 bases, with 4 bases between them. The chain's CDR3 is CASSLGLTEAFF. CDR3 nucleotide sequence: TGTGCCAGCAGTTTAGGACTCACTGAAGCTTTCTTT.

The chain combines TRBV4-3 with TRBJ2-1; 10 bases match TRBD2. Germline-derived CDR1 and CDR2 are LGHNA and YSLEER. Trimming cost V 1 base and J 16 bases; bases outside gene matches: 7. This CDR3 has 13 residues. CDR3 coding DNA: TGCGCCAGCAGCCAAGCCTGGAGCGGGAGGGCCTTCTTC. It is translated as CASSQAWSGRAFF.

V and J are TRBV15 and TRBJ1-3, with 10 positions matching TRBD1. This CDR3 comprises 20 residues. The germline V gene encodes CDR1 LNHNV and CDR2 YYDKDF (reference sequence). V shed 1 base, J shed 4 bases, and the junction held 16 bases outside the gene matches. The CDR3 DNA reads as TGTGCCACCAGCAGAGTGGAGGCCCGACAGGGGGCGAGGAGGGGAAACACCATATATTTT. This encodes CATSRVEARQGARRGNTIYF.

The chain combines TRBV11-3 with TRBJ1-4, with D maybe TRBD1 (6 bases). Germline CDR1 SGHNT, CDR2 YENEEA. The CDR3 totals 14 residues. The germline V and J ends were trimmed by 7 bases and 3 bases, with 12 bases remaining between them. The CDR3 loop reads CASKTQGPNEKLFF. The CDR3, as DNA: TGTGCCAGCAAAACCCAGGGGCCTAATGAAAAACTGTTTTTT. The variable domain in full, with the rest retrieved from reference TRBV11-3 and TRBJ1-4, is EAGVVQSPRYKIIEKKQPVAFWCNPISGHNTLYWYLQNLGQGPELLIRYENEEAVDDSQLPKDRFSAERLKGVDSTLKIQPAELGDSAVYLCASKTQGPNEKLFFGSGTQLSVL.

The V call is TRBV5-6, the J call TRBJ2-7; weak D call: TRBD1 (6 bases). Per germline, CDR1 SGHDT and CDR2 YYEEEE. CDR3 length equals 15 residues. Deletions cut 4 bases from V and 0 bases from J, with 14 bases between. The CDR3 spells CASSRFDRSSYEQYF. The CDR3 region has the DNA TGTGCCAGCAGCAGATTTGACAGGAGCTCCTACGAGCAGTACTTC.

The chain has TRBV4-1 and TRBJ2-7; D might be TRBD2 (5 bases). The length of the CDR3 is 14 residues. Per the germline V gene, CDR1 is MGHRA and CDR2 is YSYEKL. Trimming shortened V by 0 bases and J by 7 bases, and 13 bases separated the two germline ends. CDR3 nucleotides: TGCGCCAGCAGCCAAGATTTGGGCAGAGGGGAGCAGTACTTC. It yields the protein CASSQDLGRGEQYF.

The chain recombines TRBV23-1 with TRBJ1-3, with D possibly TRBD1 on 5 matching bases. TRBV23-1 is placed among ORFs of uncertain function. CDR3 length: 15 amino acids. The V and J ends lost 3 bases and 0 bases respectively, with 9 bases between them. CDR3 region: CASSQTDSSGNTIYF. The CDR3 DNA reads TGCGCCAGCAGTCAGACAGACAGCTCTGGAAACACCATATATTTT.

The chain recombines TRBV13 with TRBJ1-2, with D uncertain. The ends were cut back, 4 bases at V and 7 bases at J, with 10 bases in the middle. Germline V CDR1 and CDR2: PRHDT, FYEKMQ (reference sequence). The CDR3 is 12 residues long. CDR3 sequence (DNA): TGTGCCAGCAGCTACTCGACAAGTGGCTACACCTTC. This codes for CASSYSTSGYTF.

This chain joins TRBV5-5 and TRBJ1-5; 8 bases fit TRBD1. The germline V gene has CDR1 SGHKS and CDR2 YYEKEE (reference sequence). Trimming cost V 4 bases and J 6 bases; bases outside gene matches: 9. There are 15 residues in the CDR3. DNA for the CDR3: TGTGCCAGCAGCCCTATTGGGACAGGTGTTCAGCCCCAGCATTTT. Translation: CASSPIGTGVQPQHF.

This clone has a single count. The chain combines TRBV12-3 or TRBV12-4 with TRBJ1-1; D may be TRBD1 (5 bases). CDR3 size: 12 residues. V was shortened by 5 bases and J by 5 bases, with 9 bases between the two germline ends. Here the CDR3 DNA reads TGTGCCAGCAGTACCGGGGGTACTGAAGCTTTCTTT. Translation: CASSTGGTEAFF.

CDR3 amino acids: CASRLPDRGQPQHF. CDR3 in DNA: TGTGCCAGCAGATTACCGGACAGGGGGCAGCCCCAGCATTTT. V and J are TRBV6-6 and TRBJ1-5; 10 nucleotides agree with TRBD1. The trim removed 6 bases at V and 7 bases at J, leaving 6 bases unmatched. Per the germline V gene, CDR1 is MNHNY and CDR2 is SVGAGI (reference sequence). The CDR3 runs 14 residues.

The rearrangement joins TRBV29-1 to TRBJ1-1; 9 positions match TRBD1. Germline CDR1 and CDR2: SQVTM and ANQGSEA. The CDR3 extends over 13 amino acids. The V and J ends lost 7 bases and 6 bases, in that order; junction bases with no gene match: 9. DNA for the CDR3: TGCAGCGGGAACCGGGACAGGGTTTCTGAAGCTTTCTTT. It translates to CSGNRDRVSEAFF.

J is TRBJ2-5 and V is TRBV19; tentatively, D is TRBD2 (6 bases). The CDR3 length is 13 residues. Trimming shortened V by 6 bases and J by 2 bases, and 10 bases separated the two germline ends. Germline CDR1 reads LNHDA; CDR2 reads SQIVND (reference sequence). The CDR3 loop is CASRGRGQETQYF. The CDR3 coding sequence is TGTGCCAGTAGAGGTCGGGGGCAAGAGACCCAGTACTTC.

This chain connects TRBV6-5 to TRBJ2-5, with D possibly being TRBD1 (6 bases). Per the germline V gene, CDR1 is MNHEY and CDR2 is SVGAGI. Trimming took 2 bases from V and 7 from J, leaving 17 bases between them. CDR3 length: 15 amino acids. The CDR3 here is CASSYHGQSPGTQYF. The CDR3 DNA sequence: TGTGCCAGCAGTTACCATGGACAGTCTCCCGGGACCCAGTACTTC.

The chain couples TRBV2 to TRBJ2-1, with TRBD2 matching over 8 bases. Per the germline V gene, CDR1 is SNHLY and CDR2 is FYNNEI. The CDR3 runs to 15 residues. Losses at the gene ends were 7 bases for V and 6 bases for J; bases not matched to a gene: 11. CDR3 DNA: TGTGCCAGCACTCAGGCGGGACTAGGGATCAATGAGCAGTTCTTC. Its translation is CASTQAGLGINEQFF.